This T cell receptor (beta chain) came from a study of spatial heterogeneity in lung cancer (dated by TCRdb to between 2018 and 2021). In the study overall: Beta-chain transcripts were consistently detected in greater numbers than alpha-chain transcripts, which likely reflected higher beta-chain transcript abundance. In the raw uncorrected reads, each unique combination of TCR and UMI appeared on average more than ten times. In non-small cell lung cancer, the study quantitatively compared TCR alpha and beta repertoires across several tumor regions, matched nontumor lung, and blood. Nonsynonymous mutation counts, determined by whole-exome sequencing of tumor tissue, were related to TCR repertoire features. At surgery, both alpha and beta chains were TCR-sequenced in over 200 tumor regions, 63 to 65 matched nontumor lung samples and 56 PBMC samples. Study-level results and caveats: Additional single-cell paired TCR alpha and beta sequencing was considered necessary to confirm, at a functional level, the hypothesis that regional TCRs recognize regional mutations.

Library creation used 5' RACE. The instrument given in TCRdb is NextSeq 500. In the TCR library protocol, a unique molecular identifier was attached to each TCR cDNA molecule so that PCR and sequencing errors could be corrected. The study's processing was this. TCR identification, UMI-based error correction and CDR3 extraction were performed with Decombinator tools. TCRs above a frequency of 2 per 1,000, corresponding to the top 1% of the tumor frequency distribution, were defined as expanded. Each repertoire was subsampled 100 times to 5,000 TCRs, after which Renyi diversity was computed with the R vegan package. CDR3 similarity networks were built from amino acid triplet string-kernel similarity, connecting CDR3s with pairwise similarity above 0.82. TCRdb trimmed the raw reads at Q25, called clones with MiXCR and kept productive beta chains. Here each entry gathers all rows of one CDR3 protein and keeps the most common genes and DNA. The V and J calls here are based on TCRdb, not the publication. This sample has 2,500 to 3,500 distinct CDR3 sequences in its table, and roughly 7% of those were observed once. The top ten constitute 16% of the sample.

What the time point label conveys for this sample: sample taken at primary tumor resection. Samples were obtained from about 75 patients with early-stage, untreated non-small cell lung cancer from the lung TRACERx cohort. For TCR sequencing, whole RNA was extracted from tumor and nontumor lung tissue, or from cryopreserved PBMC samples, and no cell sorting was done. Patients were selected for TCR sequencing only if sufficient RNA was available from at least two tumor regions. Before being selected, tumor and adjacent nontumor lung specimens were reviewed by a lung pathologist. CDR1 and CDR2, looked up from the germline V gene, are MNHEY and SVGEGT. Unmatched junction bases come to 5, with V trimmed by 2 bases and J by 3 bases. Spanning cysteine to phenylalanine, the CDR3 consists of 17 amino acids. This entry keeps only the CDR3 DNA: 51 bases, framed from base 1. Based on its abundance in the sample, this clonotype is medium-sized (0.01 to 0.1%). The antigen this receptor binds is unknown. No quality values exist for individual bases; no much larger clone is one base distant.

The chain uses TRBV6-2 or TRBV6-3 and TRBJ2-2; the junction holds 11 bases that match TRBD1. Sample: normal lung tissue next to the tumor, taken at surgery. This TCR was sampled from a male donor with early-stage non-small cell lung cancer. The CDR3 is CASSYGGTGGYTGELFF. The DNA reads TGTGCCAGCAGTTACGGTGGGACAGGGGGATACACCGGGGAGCTGTTTTTT.